The 18 T cell receptor beta chains below were found in one sample sequenced in a study of vaccination and CD4 T cells after COVID-19. Cultured CD4+ T cell DNA underwent sequencing with the Oncomine TCR Beta short-read assay. Each CDR3 protein is one row after TCRdb ran MiXCR on the PCR reads. The data contain under 20,000 distinct CDR3 sequences, roughly 46% of them seen just once; the ten biggest clones take up around 6.5%. Treatment defined: approximately 11-day PBMC culture with coronavirus spike peptide pools or control peptides (ViraFEST assay). Their antigens are not known. The sample in question was CD4+ T cells from blood, cultured in vitro, obtained before SARS-CoV-2 vaccination. These receptors were collected from a human donor who had recovered from COVID-19.

The chain is built from TRBV20-1 and TRBJ2-3; D unresolved. CDR1 DFQATT and CDR2 SNEGSKA come from the germline V gene (reference sequence). The ends were cut back, 8 bases at V and 2 bases at J, with 8 bases in the middle. CDR3 size: 11 residues. CDR3 nucleotides: TGCAGTTGGGTCTACACAGATACGCAGTATTTT. It translates to CSWVYTDTQYF.

The chain combines TRBV20-1 with TRBJ2-3; 12 nucleotides align to TRBD2. Germline trimming cut 5 bases from V and 0 bases from J; bases unmatched to any gene: 9. CDR1 DFQATT and CDR2 SNEGSKA come from the germline V gene (reference sequence). CDR3 length equals 17 residues. CDR3 in DNA: TGCAGTGCTTTTACTAGCGGGAGGACATCTAGCACAGATACGCAGTATTTT. Translated: CSAFTSGRTSSTDTQYF.

This clonotype has more than one count but fewer than ten. The chain links TRBV27 to TRBJ2-7, with a weak D call TRBD1 (6 bases). Germline lookup yields CDR1 MNHEY and CDR2 SMNVEV (reference sequence). Trimming took off 1 base at V and 5 bases at J, with 12 bases between the two ends. CDR3 length: 14 residues. Here the CDR3 reads CASSLLGARDEQYF. DNA of the CDR3: TGTGCCAGCAGTTTATTGGGGGCTCGCGACGAGCAGTACTTC.

V and J are TRBV20-1 and TRBJ2-1; TRBD2 might be the D (6 bases). The CDR3 spans 14 residues. The V gene lost 3 bases and the J gene lost 0 bases, with 9 bases spanning the gap. Germline CDR1 DFQATT, CDR2 SNEGSKA (reference sequence). The CDR3 loop is CSARGLSSYNEQFF. The CDR3 coding sequence is TGCAGTGCTAGGGGACTGAGCTCCTACAATGAGCAGTTCTTC.

This clonotype was recorded a few times. The chain employs TRBV19 and TRBJ2-6; 10 nucleotides line up with TRBD1. The CDR3 is made up of 17 amino acids. Germline trimming cut 2 bases from V and 1 base from J; bases unmatched to any gene: 2. Germline CDR1 LNHDA, CDR2 SQIVND (reference sequence). The CDR3 protein is CASSIWDRGSGANVLTF. The DNA for the CDR3 is TGTGCCAGTAGTATATGGGACAGGGGTTCTGGGGCCAACGTCCTGACTTTC.

The genes are TRBV10-1 and TRBJ2-2, with D perhaps TRBD1 (6 bases). This CDR3 contains 15 residues. The V end was cut by 4 bases, the J end by 5 bases, with 14 bases between. Germline V gives CDR1 WNHNN, CDR2 SYGVQD (reference sequence). The CDR3 DNA follows: TGCGCCAGCAGTGGGGGGCCGGGGAAGACCGGGGAGCTGTTTTTT. Translating gives CASSGGPGKTGELFF.

The sample holds a few counts of this clonotype. The V call is TRBV30, the J call TRBJ1-5; TRBD1 matches 8 bases. The CDR3 consists of 12 residues. V lost 2 bases, J lost 7 bases, and 1 base stayed unmatched. Germline assignment: CDR1 GTSNPN and CDR2 SVGIG (reference sequence). The CDR3 reads CAWSQGAQPQHF. CDR3 nucleotide sequence: TGTGCCTGGAGTCAGGGGGCACAGCCCCAGCATTTT.

A word on this clonotype: The junction shows a germline mismatch at one end, possibly a read error. The rearrangement links TRBV7-2 to TRBJ1-1; D gene unclear. Germline V lookup: CDR1 SGHTA, CDR2 FQGNSA. The CDR3 is 15 residues long. CDR3 DNA: TGTGCCAGCACCTTAGGGAGGTTGGGGAACACTGAAGCTTTCTTT. Protein: CASTLGRLGNTEAFF.

The chain is built from TRBV12-3 or TRBV12-4 and TRBJ1-2, with a weak D call TRBD1 (5 bases). Trimming pared 3 bases from V and 5 bases from J, leaving 19 bases between. The CDR3 loop spans 16 amino acids. The CDR3 nucleotides are TGTGCCAGCAGTTTCAAGGGAGGGACCCTCCAGTATGGCTACACCTTC. Translation gives CASSFKGGTLQYGYTF.

In this sample, this clonotype turned up a few times. The chain couples TRBV24-1 to TRBJ2-2; 16 bases fit TRBD2. This CDR3 region has 20 residues. Germline CDR1 KGHDR, CDR2 SFDVKD. V was pared by 6 bases and J by 4 bases, with 13 bases of the junction left unmatched. The chain's CDR3 is CATSQSPGLAGGRGTGELFF. DNA for the CDR3: TGTGCCACCAGTCAATCCCCGGGACTAGCGGGGGGGCGCGGCACCGGGGAGCTGTTTTTT.

The chain recombines TRBV20-1 with TRBJ2-1, with TRBD2 identical over 7 bases. The CDR3 totals 13 residues. Looked up from germline, CDR1 is DFQATT and CDR2 is SNEGSKA (reference sequence). After removal of 7 bases from V and 4 bases from J, the junction contained 7 bases not matched to a gene. The CDR3 DNA sequence: TGCAGTGAGTTAGCTAGCGGTTACAATGAGCAGTTCTTC. Translating it yields CSELASGYNEQFF.

The chain couples TRBV27 to TRBJ2-7; D is unclear. Trimming stripped 6 bases from V and 4 bases from J, with 13 bases between. The V gene's germline CDR1 is MNHEY and CDR2 SMNVEV (reference sequence). CDR3 size: 13 residues. The CDR3 bases are TGTGCCAGCAGCCCTTCGACTGTTTACGAGCAGTACTTC. Protein product: CASSPSTVYEQYF.

This chain joins TRBV19 and TRBJ2-1; D may correspond to TRBD1 or TRBD2 (5 bases each). CDR1 and CDR2 (germline): LNHDA, SQIVND (reference sequence). This CDR3 spans 16 amino acids. Trimming shortened V by 4 bases and J by 7 bases, and 20 bases separated the two germline ends. The CDR3 region is CASSTYGGQGSNEQFF. The CDR3 DNA follows: TGTGCCAGTAGTACGTACGGCGGGCAGGGCTCAAATGAGCAGTTCTTC.

This clonotype has only one observation. The V gene is TRBV29-1, the J gene TRBJ2-3, with D unclear. The CDR3 extends over 11 amino acids. Germline V gives CDR1 SQVTM, CDR2 ANQGSEA. Trimming removed 5 bases from V and 0 bases from J, with 3 bases in between. The CDR3 DNA is TGCAGCGTTAGGAGCACAGATACGCAGTATTTT. Its translation: CSVRSTDTQYF.

This clonotype was observed once. The chain has TRBV19 and TRBJ2-2; 9 bases line up with TRBD1. Germline V gene lookup returns CDR1 LNHDA and CDR2 SQIVND (reference sequence). Losses at the gene ends were 7 bases for V and 5 bases for J; bases not matched to a gene: 8. The CDR3 sequence is 15 residues long. CDR3 in amino acids: CASKIGTGLTGELFF. The CDR3 DNA reads as TGTGCCAGTAAAATAGGGACAGGGTTGACCGGGGAGCTGTTTTTT.

This sequence joins TRBV4-2 and TRBJ2-1; 12 bases are a match to TRBD2. CDR1 is LGHNA and CDR2 is YNFKEQ in the germline V gene. This CDR3 comprises 21 residues. V was clipped by 0 bases and J by 0 bases; unmatched bases: 12. CDR3 in amino acids: CASSQDRPSGGAVGSYNEQFF. The CDR3 coding sequence is TGTGCCAGCAGCCAAGACAGGCCTAGCGGGGGGGCCGTCGGCTCCTACAATGAGCAGTTCTTC.

The genes are TRBV25-1 and TRBJ1-2, with a weak D call TRBD1 (5 bases). This CDR3 spans 14 amino acids. From germline, CDR1 is MGHDK and CDR2 SYGVNS. The V end lost 4 bases, the J end lost 3 bases, and 12 bases lay between the germline ends. The CDR3 DNA reads as TGTGCCAGCAGTGCCCCGGGGGAGCACTATGGCTACACCTTC. This codes for CASSAPGEHYGYTF.

The rearrangement uses TRBV5-1 and TRBJ1-6, with a tentative D call TRBD1 (5 bases). CDR3 length: 13 residues. CDR1 is SGHRS and CDR2 is YFSETQ in the germline V gene. Trimming removed 2 bases at V and 9 bases at J, with 9 bases between. The CDR3 here is CASSLQQASPLHF. In nucleotides, the CDR3 is TGCGCCAGCAGCTTACAACAGGCTTCACCCCTCCACTTT.